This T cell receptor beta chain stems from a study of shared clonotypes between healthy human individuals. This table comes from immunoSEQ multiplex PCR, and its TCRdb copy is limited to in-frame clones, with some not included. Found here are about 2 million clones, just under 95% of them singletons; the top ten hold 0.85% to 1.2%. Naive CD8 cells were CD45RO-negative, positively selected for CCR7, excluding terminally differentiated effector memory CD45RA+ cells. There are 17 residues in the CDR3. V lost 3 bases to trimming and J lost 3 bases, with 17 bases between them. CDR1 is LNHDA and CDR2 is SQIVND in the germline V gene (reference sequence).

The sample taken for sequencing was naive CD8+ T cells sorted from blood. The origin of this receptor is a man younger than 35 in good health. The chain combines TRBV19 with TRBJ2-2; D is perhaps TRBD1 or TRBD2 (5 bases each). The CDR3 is CASSIRPGLRDTGELFF. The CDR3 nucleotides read TGTGCCAGTAGTATTAGACCAGGGTTGAGGGACACCGGGGAGCTGTTTTTT. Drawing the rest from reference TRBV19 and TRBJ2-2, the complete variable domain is DGGITQSPKYLFRKEGQNVTLSCEQNLNHDAMYWYRQDPGQGLRLIYYSQIVNDFQKGDIAEGYSVSREKKESFPLTVTSAQKNPTAFYLCASSIRPGLRDTGELFFGEGSRLTVL.